Presented here are 2 T cell receptor beta chains from one specimen sequenced in a study of blood T cell repertoires in COVID-19. Measured with immunoSEQ multiplex PCR; TCRdb has only the in-frame clones, and not every one. Of more than 15,000 clones listed, approximately 88% are singletons. The sequenced sample was peripheral blood. The receptors come from a human donor in a cohort sampled during active COVID-19.

This clone has a handful of counts. The chain carries TRBV28 and TRBJ2-7; tentative D call: TRBD1 (5 bases). This CDR3 region has 14 residues. Germline loops: CDR1 MDHEN, CDR2 SYDVKM. V lost 9 bases and J 3 bases, leaving 18 bases between the germline ends. The CDR3 DNA sequence: TGTGCCAGTTCCCTCGGAGACAGCCACTACGAGCAGTACTTC. Translation gives CASSLGDSHYEQYF. Drawing the rest from reference TRBV28 and TRBJ2-7, the complete variable domain is DVKVTQSSRYLVKRTGEKVFLECVQDMDHENMFWYRQDPGLGLRLIYFSYDVKMKEKGDIPEGYSVSREKKERFSLILESASTNQTSMYLCASSLGDSHYEQYFGPGTRLTVT.

The chain has TRBV19 and TRBJ2-7; 9 bases agree with TRBD1. From germline, CDR1 is LNHDA and CDR2 SQIVND (reference sequence). The CDR3 runs 15 residues. The CDR3 reads CAGGGQQGAPCEQYF. CDR3 DNA sequence: TGTGCTGGAGGAGGTCAACAGGGGGCGCCGTGCGAGCAGTACTTC.